The 21 T cell receptor beta chains presented below share a single source sample, sequenced in a study of T cell responses to AZD1222 COVID-19 vaccine. Generated by immunoSEQ multiplex PCR, the TCRdb table keeps only in-frame clones and is missing some. The sample holds 150,000 to 200,000 clones, 88% seen once. Sequencing was performed on peripheral blood, taken 28 days after the second AZD1222 dose. The receptors shown here come from an adult who received the AZD1222 COVID-19 vaccine.

The V call is TRBV14, the J call TRBJ1-6; the D is unclear. The CDR3 is made up of 13 amino acids. The V end lost 3 bases, the J end lost 7 bases, and 7 bases lay between the germline ends. Looked up from germline, CDR1 is SGHDN and CDR2 is FVKESK. The CDR3: CASSQDSNSPLHF. The CDR3 coding sequence is TGTGCCAGCAGCCAGGACTCGAATTCACCCCTCCACTTT.

This chain connects TRBV9 to TRBJ2-6, with D hard to call. V lost 0 bases and J 0 bases, leaving 13 bases between the germline ends. This CDR3 has 18 residues. The V gene's germline CDR1 is SGDLS and CDR2 YYNGEE. The CDR3 here is CASSVEGGALSGANVLTF. As DNA, the CDR3 is TGTGCCAGCAGCGTAGAGGGTGGCGCACTCTCTGGGGCCAACGTCCTGACTTTC.

The V call is TRBV5-6, the J call TRBJ2-3; D not resolved. With 0 bases removed from V and 1 base from J, the gap between germline ends came to 3 bases. The CDR3 has 13 residues. Germline CDR1 and CDR2: SGHDT and YYEEEE. The CDR3 DNA follows: TGTGCCAGCAGCTTGGAGCGCACAGATACGCAGTATTTT. Translating gives CASSLERTDTQYF.

The chain carries TRBV19 and TRBJ2-5, with D possibly being TRBD1 (5 bases). V was clipped by 2 bases and J by 5 bases, with 12 bases between them. CDR1 and CDR2 from the germline V gene are LNHDA and SQIVND (reference sequence). The CDR3 totals 14 residues. In nucleotides, the CDR3 is TGTGCCAGTAGTATAATGGCAGGGATGGAGACCCAGTACTTC. Protein: CASSIMAGMETQYF.

In this sample, this clone turned up once. The chain links TRBV6-5 to TRBJ2-5, with 7 positions matching TRBD1. V shed 2 bases and J 2 bases; nucleotides not matched to a gene: 8. The germline V gene has CDR1 MNHEY and CDR2 SVGAGI. The length of the CDR3 is 16 residues. Written as DNA, the CDR3 is TGTGCCAGCAGTTACGGGACGACAGGGATTCAAGAGACCCAGTACTTC. It yields the protein CASSYGTTGIQETQYF.

This chain links TRBV2 with TRBJ1-1, with 7 positions matching TRBD1. Per germline, CDR1 SNHLY and CDR2 FYNNEI. V gave up 8 bases and J gave up 3 bases; unmatched junction bases: 12. CDR3 length: 15 amino acids. In DNA, the CDR3 is TGTGCCAGCCGTTGGGGACAGACCATCCACACTGAAGCTTTCTTT. Its translation is CASRWGQTIHTEAFF.

The count of this clone is one. The rearrangement uses TRBV5-6 and TRBJ2-7; D is possibly TRBD1 (7 bases). The length of the CDR3 is 15 residues. The V and J ends lost 1 base and 4 bases respectively, with 15 bases between them. Germline CDR1 reads SGHDT; CDR2 reads YYEEEE. CDR3 DNA sequence: TGTGCCAGCAGCTTGAGTGGAGGGGGCTCTTACGAGCAGTACTTC. It is translated as CASSLSGGGSYEQYF.

V and J are TRBV6-5 and TRBJ1-1; D remains unclear. The length of the CDR3 is 13 residues. Germline lookup yields CDR1 MNHEY and CDR2 SVGAGI. V lost 6 bases and J lost 3, with 11 bases in between. Here the CDR3 reads CASRHGPHTEAFF. For the CDR3, the DNA is TGTGCCAGCAGACACGGACCTCACACTGAAGCTTTCTTT.

This chain uses TRBV2 with TRBJ1-2; D gene uncertain. Trimming stripped 0 bases from V and 7 bases from J, with 9 bases between. This CDR3 has 13 amino acids. The germline V gene encodes CDR1 SNHLY and CDR2 FYNNEI. CDR3 protein: CASSEAAVGGYTF. DNA for the CDR3: TGTGCCAGCAGTGAAGCTGCGGTGGGTGGCTACACCTTC. The variable domain in full, completed from reference TRBV2 and TRBJ1-2, reads EPEVTQTPSHQVTQMGQEVILRCVPISNHLYFYWYRQILGQKVEFLVSFYNNEISEKSEIFDDQFSVERPDGSNFTLKIRSTKLEDSAMYFCASSEAAVGGYTFGSGTRLTVV.

The chain carries TRBV2 and TRBJ2-5; D may be TRBD2 (5 bases). Germline CDR1 is SNHLY and CDR2 is FYNNEI. The CDR3 totals 15 residues. V was pared by 10 bases and J by 5 bases, with 23 bases between. The CDR3 spells CATTPRLASGETQYF. Here the CDR3 DNA reads TGTGCCACCACACCCCGTCTAGCCTCCGGTGAGACCCAGTACTTC.

The rearrangement links TRBV10-3 to TRBJ2-2; the match to TRBD1 covers 8 bases. Germline V CDR1 and CDR2: ENHRY, SYGVKD. V lost 2 bases and J lost 5; bases outside the gene matches: 4. The CDR3 sequence is 15 residues long. In nucleotides, the CDR3 is TGTGCCATCAGTGAGGCAGGGGGCAGGACCGGGGAGCTGTTTTTT. The encoded protein is CAISEAGGRTGELFF.

J is TRBJ2-2 and V is TRBV9; possibly TRBD1 for D (5 bases). From germline, CDR1 is SGDLS and CDR2 YYNGEE. This CDR3 has 16 amino acids. The V gene lost 0 bases and the J gene lost 1 base, with 10 bases spanning the gap. The CDR3 is CASSVGYRRNTGELFF. The CDR3 DNA reads TGTGCCAGCAGCGTAGGGTACAGGAGGAACACCGGGGAGCTGTTTTTT.

The chain joins TRBV11-2 to TRBJ2-7, with 7 bases identical to TRBD2. CDR3 length equals 13 residues. V was pared by 8 bases and J by 4 bases, with 8 bases of the junction left unmatched. Germline assignment: CDR1 SGHAT and CDR2 FQNNGV. The CDR3 DNA follows: TGTGCCAGCCGGGGAGGGTTATTGTACGAGCAGTACTTC. Translation: CASRGGLLYEQYF.

The chain combines TRBV3-1 (or the pseudogene TRBV3-2) with TRBJ1-6; D is unresolved. The germline V and J ends were trimmed by 1 base and 8 bases, with 3 bases remaining between them. CDR1 LGHDT and CDR2 YNNKEL come from the germline V gene (reference sequence). The CDR3 totals 12 residues. The CDR3 bases are TGTGCCAGCAGCCAAGTATATTCACCCCTCCACTTT. Translated, it gives CASSQVYSPLHF.

The chain recombines TRBV5-5 with TRBJ2-7, with 9 bases fitting TRBD1. This CDR3 spans 15 amino acids. CDR1 and CDR2 (germline): SGHKS, YYEKEE (reference sequence). Trimming removed 6 bases from V and 3 bases from J; junction bases left unmatched: 10. The CDR3 region is CASKVGQGGLYEQYF. The CDR3 DNA reads TGTGCCAGCAAGGTGGGACAGGGCGGTCTCTACGAGCAGTACTTC.

This chain uses TRBV29-1 with TRBJ2-3; D perhaps matches TRBD1 (6 bases). The CDR3 sequence is 14 residues long. V lost 7 bases and J lost 1, with 15 bases in between. CDR1 SQVTM and CDR2 ANQGSEA come from the germline V gene. The CDR3 region is CSARSGQGTDTQYF. The DNA of the CDR3 is TGCAGCGCCAGATCGGGACAAGGCACAGATACGCAGTATTTT.

This clone has only a few counts. The rearrangement joins TRBV6-5 to TRBJ2-1; D might be TRBD2 (6 bases). Trimming removed 0 bases at V and 7 bases at J, with 16 bases between. Germline CDR1 MNHEY, CDR2 SVGAGI. The CDR3 loop spans 16 amino acids. The CDR3 sequence: CASSYSGGVGDNEQFF. As DNA, the CDR3 is TGTGCCAGCAGTTACTCTGGCGGGGTTGGGGATAATGAGCAGTTCTTC.

The chain couples TRBV5-4 to TRBJ2-4, with D possibly matching TRBD1 (6 bases). The CDR3 consists of 14 residues. From germline, CDR1 is SGHNT and CDR2 YYREEE (reference sequence). The ends were cut back, 4 bases at V and 2 bases at J, with 10 bases in the middle. CDR3 DNA: TGTGCCAGCAGCAGTCAGGGGACCAAAAACATTCAGTACTTC. This codes for CASSSQGTKNIQYF.

The V call is TRBV4-1, the J call TRBJ2-3; 8 bases agree with TRBD2. J gave up 5 bases and V 4 bases, and 8 bases lay outside the gene matches. The CDR3 runs to 15 residues. Germline V CDR1 and CDR2: MGHRA, YSYEKL. The CDR3 protein is CASSLPAGARDTQYF. For the CDR3, the DNA is TGCGCCAGCAGCCTACCAGCGGGGGCCAGAGATACGCAGTATTTT.

The chain joins TRBV10-3 to TRBJ2-7, with D tentatively TRBD1 (5 bases). The length of the CDR3 is 15 residues. Trimming removed 4 bases at V and 0 bases at J, with 13 bases between. Germline CDR1 reads ENHRY; CDR2 reads SYGVKD. The CDR3 DNA is TGTGCCATCAGTGTAGTAGGGCAGGGCTCCTACGAGCAGTACTTC. This gives the protein CAISVVGQGSYEQYF.

CDR3 DNA sequence: TGTGCCAGCAGTGTCGAGTTGAACACTGAAGCTTTCTTT. Its translation is CASSVELNTEAFF. The chain couples TRBV6-4 to TRBJ1-1; D gene uncertain. Germline V gene data show CDR1 as MRHNA and CDR2 as SNTAGT. Trimming pared 4 bases from V and 0 bases from J, leaving 6 bases between. The CDR3 consists of 13 residues.